These 15 T cell receptor beta chains were all obtained from the same sample, sequenced in a study of T cell changes during pregnancy in multiple sclerosis. Data came from immunoSEQ multiplex PCR; TCRdb stores just in-frame clones and leaves some out. The table shows 73,000 or so clones, with roughly 89% occurring only once. Sequencing was performed on peripheral blood, taken in the second trimester of pregnancy. The receptor source for this set is a female donor with multiple sclerosis, enrolled in a pregnancy study.

This clone has a single count. J is TRBJ1-2 and V is TRBV4-1; D possibly corresponds to TRBD1 (5 bases). The V gene lost 2 bases and the J gene lost 6 bases, with 19 bases spanning the gap. The CDR3 contains 16 residues. Germline V gives CDR1 MGHRA, CDR2 YSYEKL. The CDR3 is CASSQPPRGARNGYTF. CDR3 DNA sequence: TGCGCCAGCAGCCAACCTCCAAGGGGCGCTCGAAATGGCTACACCTTC.

The genes are TRBV6-5 and TRBJ2-7; TRBD1 agrees at 9 bases. This CDR3 region has 15 residues. Germline CDR1 MNHEY, CDR2 SVGAGI. The ends lost 6 bases at V and 5 bases at J; junction bases unmatched: 11. The CDR3 DNA reads TGTGCCAGCAGCCAGCCGGGGACAGGGTACCACGAGCAGTACTTC. Protein product: CASSQPGTGYHEQYF.

This chain connects TRBV4-1 to TRBJ1-1, with 10 positions matching TRBD1. In germline, CDR1 is MGHRA, CDR2 YSYEKL. CDR3 length equals 18 residues. V lost 0 bases to trimming and J lost 1 base; unmatched junction nucleotides: 8. In nucleotides, the CDR3 is TGCGCCAGCAGCCAAGATCTCGGACAGGGGGGGAGGAACACTGAAGCTTTCTTT. It translates to CASSQDLGQGGRNTEAFF.

This chain joins TRBV4-2 and TRBJ2-5; 8 bases fit TRBD2. CDR1 and CDR2 from the germline V gene are LGHNA and YNFKEQ. The CDR3 covers 16 residues. J was trimmed by 2 bases and V by 0 bases; bases with no gene match: 5. The CDR3: CASSQERVAGQETQYF. CDR3 nucleotide sequence: TGTGCCAGCAGCCAAGAACGGGTAGCGGGGCAAGAGACCCAGTACTTC.

The chain is built from TRBV30 and TRBJ2-3, with 7 bases that match TRBD2. V trimming: 3 bases; J trimming: 8 bases; junction bases outside the gene matches: 8. The CDR3 contains 13 residues. Germline assignment: CDR1 GTSNPN and CDR2 SVGIG (reference sequence). The CDR3 region is CAWSGRTPVTQYF. The CDR3 region has the DNA TGTGCCTGGAGCGGGAGGACCCCCGTTACGCAGTATTTT.

V gene TRBV5-4 combines with J gene TRBJ2-7; weak D call: TRBD1 (6 bases). Trimming pared 5 bases from V and 11 bases from J, leaving 14 bases between. CDR3 length: 11 residues. From germline, CDR1 is SGHNT and CDR2 YYREEE (reference sequence). The CDR3 sequence is CASRRDTEEYF. In DNA form, the CDR3 reads TGTGCCAGCAGACGGGACACGGAGGAGTACTTC.

The chain employs TRBV6-5 and TRBJ1-2; weak D call: TRBD1 (5 bases). Germline values: CDR1 MNHEY, CDR2 SVGAGI. CDR3 size: 16 residues. The germline V and J ends were trimmed by 2 bases and 5 bases, with 18 bases remaining between them. The CDR3 DNA follows: TGTGCCAGCAGTTACAGCCTGACAGCCAAGCCATATGGCTACACCTTC. This codes for CASSYSLTAKPYGYTF.

V and J are TRBV2 and TRBJ2-7; 12 nucleotides line up with TRBD2. Germline assignment: CDR1 SNHLY and CDR2 FYNNEI. V shed 4 bases and J 1 base; nucleotides not matched to a gene: 2. The CDR3 consists of 15 residues. The chain's CDR3 is CASSGLAGGSYEQYF. The CDR3 DNA follows: TGTGCCAGCAGTGGGCTAGCGGGGGGGTCCTACGAGCAGTACTTC.

The chain recombines TRBV6-6 with TRBJ2-1, with 7 nucleotides matching TRBD1. CDR3 length: 16 residues. The germline CDR1 and CDR2 sequences are MNHNY and SVGAGI (reference sequence). Unmatched junction bases numbered 11, after V lost 4 bases and J lost 5 bases. This chain's CDR3 is CASSSGTDYSDNEQFF. The CDR3 DNA reads TGTGCCAGCAGTTCTGGGACAGATTATAGCGACAATGAGCAGTTCTTC.

The chain employs TRBV11-3 and TRBJ2-5; 8 bases line up with TRBD1. This CDR3 spans 15 amino acids. After removal of 1 base from V and 2 bases from J, the junction contained 3 bases not matched to a gene. Germline values: CDR1 SGHNT, CDR2 YENEEA. This CDR3 reads CASSLGDRGQETQYF. The CDR3 nucleotides read TGTGCCAGCAGCTTAGGAGACAGGGGACAAGAGACCCAGTACTTC.

This chain connects TRBV9 to TRBJ2-7; 12 bases are shared with TRBD2. The CDR3 length is 16 residues. The V gene's germline CDR1 is SGDLS and CDR2 YYNGEE. V trimming: 0 bases; J trimming: 7 bases; junction bases outside the gene matches: 8. CDR3 DNA sequence: TGTGCCAGCAGCGTAGACGCCGGACTAGCGGGGCGTGAGCAGTACTTC. Translation: CASSVDAGLAGREQYF.

The J gene is TRBJ1-5, the V gene TRBV6-1, with 7 bases fitting TRBD1. From germline, CDR1 is MNHNS and CDR2 SASEGT. Unmatched junction bases numbered 6, after V lost 3 bases and J lost 7 bases. The CDR3 has 14 residues. As DNA, the CDR3 is TGTGCCAGCAGTGATGGAACAGGGGACCAGCCCCAGCATTTT. This translates into CASSDGTGDQPQHF.

V is TRBV7-2 and J is TRBJ1-4; D unresolved. This CDR3 region has 15 residues. V shed 0 bases and J shed 5 bases, with 10 bases lying between them. Germline V lookup: CDR1 SGHTA, CDR2 FQGNSA. CDR3 protein: CASSLAGNPNEKLFF. The CDR3, as DNA: TGTGCCAGCAGCTTAGCGGGCAACCCGAATGAAAAACTGTTTTTT.

V usage is TRBV6-5 and J usage is TRBJ1-5, with D perhaps matching TRBD1 (6 bases). Looked up from germline, CDR1 is MNHEY and CDR2 is SVGAGI. The CDR3 loop spans 14 amino acids. V gave up 9 bases and J gave up 4 bases, with 16 bases separating them. Here the CDR3 reads CASGEGGANQPQHF. The DNA of the CDR3 is TGTGCCAGTGGTGAAGGGGGTGCAAATCAGCCCCAGCATTTT.

The chain links TRBV6-5 to TRBJ1-2, with TRBD1 matching over 7 bases. Germline V CDR1 and CDR2: MNHEY, SVGAGI. Unmatched junction bases numbered 5, after V lost 6 bases and J lost 4 bases. This CDR3 comprises 13 residues. CDR3 nucleotide sequence: TGTGCCAGCAGAGGACAGGAGATCTATGGCTACACCTTC. Translating gives CASRGQEIYGYTF.